This passage covers 8 T cell receptor beta chains from one sample sequenced in a study. Tregs were sorted as CD4+CD25+CD127-/low cells. Amplification of TRBV12-4/TRBJ1-2 clonotypes used adaptor-ligated barcode primers. Each CDR3 protein gets one entry after TCRdb re-called the multiplex PCR reads with MiXCR. The repertoire consists of about 2,200 distinct CDR3 sequences, with around 1% occurring once and the leading ten covering less than 20%. Sequencing used tumor-infiltrating Tregs sorted from the breast tumor. The receptors originated from a female donor with breast cancer.

By proportion, this clonotype is medium-sized. J is TRBJ1-2 and V is TRBV12-3 or TRBV12-4, with D unclear. Trimming pared 2 bases from V and 4 bases from J, leaving 8 bases between. The CDR3 sequence is 13 residues long. The CDR3, as DNA: TGTGCCAGCAGTTTAAGTTCGACCTATGGCTACACCTTC. Its protein product is CASSLSSTYGYTF.

By sample fraction, this clonotype is medium-sized. The J gene is TRBJ1-2, the V gene TRBV12-3 or TRBV12-4; weak D call: TRBD1 (5 bases). V shed 3 bases and J shed 4 bases, with 12 bases lying between them. The CDR3 spans 14 residues. In DNA form, the CDR3 reads TGTGCCAGCAGTTTGACAGACGTTGGCTATGGCTACACCTTC. The encoded protein is CASSLTDVGYGYTF.

This clonotype is deemed medium-sized. The chain links TRBV12-3 or TRBV12-4 to TRBJ1-2; perhaps TRBD1 as D (5 bases). Between the trimmed V and J ends, which lost 6 bases and 3 bases, there was a span of 11 bases. The CDR3 has 13 amino acids. CDR3 sequence (DNA): TGTGCCAGCAGCTCTACAGGACACTATGGCTACACCTTC. Translation gives CASSSTGHYGYTF.

This clonotype is medium-sized (0.01 to 0.1%) in the sample. V usage is TRBV12-3 or TRBV12-4 and J usage is TRBJ1-2; no clear D gene. The CDR3 length is 13 residues. The V gene lost 1 base and the J gene lost 4 bases, with 7 bases spanning the gap. The CDR3 loop is CASSLVVGYGYTF. As DNA, the CDR3 is TGTGCCAGCAGTTTAGTGGTGGGCTATGGCTACACCTTC.

Within the sample, this clonotype is medium-sized. J is TRBJ1-2 and V is TRBV12-3 or TRBV12-4; D possibly corresponds to TRBD1 (5 bases). There are 13 residues in the CDR3. Trimming stripped 3 bases from V and 7 bases from J, with 12 bases between. CDR3 protein: CASSLKGSFGYTF. DNA of the CDR3: TGTGCCAGCAGTTTGAAGGGGAGCTTTGGCTACACCTTC.

Sample share makes this clonotype medium-sized. The V call is TRBV12-3 or TRBV12-4, the J call TRBJ1-2; D call uncertain. The CDR3 consists of 14 residues. The V gene lost 6 bases and the J gene lost 6 bases, with 17 bases spanning the gap. As DNA, the CDR3 is TGTGCCAGCAGCCCGAGTCCGGGCGCGGATGGCTACACCTTC. As protein: CASSPSPGADGYTF.

This clonotype is labeled as medium-sized. The chain is built from TRBV12-3 or TRBV12-4 and TRBJ1-2; 7 bases fit TRBD1. After removal of 6 bases from V and 7 bases from J, the junction contained 11 bases not matched to a gene. The CDR3 has 14 residues. The CDR3 region has the DNA TGTGCCAGCAGCACTCGACAGGGAGGGAGTGGCTACACCTTC. Encoded protein: CASSTRQGGSGYTF.

By share, this clonotype ranks as medium-sized (0.01 to 0.1%). The junction shows a germline mismatch at one end, possibly a read error. The gene calls are TRBV12-3 or TRBV12-4 and TRBJ1-2, with D possibly TRBD1 on 6 matching bases. The CDR3 covers 13 residues. The CDR3 DNA is TGTGCCAGCAGTCTAGCCAGGACAGTCTACTACACCTTC. Amino acid sequence: CASSLARTVYYTF.